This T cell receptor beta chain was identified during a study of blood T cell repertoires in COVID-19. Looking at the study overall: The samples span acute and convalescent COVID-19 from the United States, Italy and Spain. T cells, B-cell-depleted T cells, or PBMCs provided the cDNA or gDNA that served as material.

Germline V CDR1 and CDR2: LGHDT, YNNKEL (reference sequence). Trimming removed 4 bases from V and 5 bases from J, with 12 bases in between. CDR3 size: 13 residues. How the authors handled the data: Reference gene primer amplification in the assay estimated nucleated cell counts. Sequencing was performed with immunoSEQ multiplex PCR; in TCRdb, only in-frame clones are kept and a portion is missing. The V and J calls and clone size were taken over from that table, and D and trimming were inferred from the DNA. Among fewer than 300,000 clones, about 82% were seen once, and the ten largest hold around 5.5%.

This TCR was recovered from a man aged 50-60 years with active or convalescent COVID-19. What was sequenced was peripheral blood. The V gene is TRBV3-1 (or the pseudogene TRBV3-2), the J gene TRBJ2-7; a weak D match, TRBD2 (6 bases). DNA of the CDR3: TGTGCCAGCAGCCTCATACCGGGGGACGAGCAGTACTTC. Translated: CASSLIPGDEQYF.